One sample yielded the 2 T cell receptor beta chains listed below, sequenced in a study of OX40 agonist ivuxolimab in advanced cancers. Data came from immunoSEQ multiplex PCR; TCRdb stores just in-frame clones and leaves some out. Of 92,000 or so clones in the sample, about four fifths were seen once. Material: CD4+ or CD8+ T cells sorted from blood, obtained in a trial of the OX40 agonist ivuxolimab. These receptors were obtained from an adult with an advanced solid tumor such as melanoma, head and neck, liver or kidney cancer.

On this clone itself: Sequence at one end of the junction differs from germline and may be a read error. The chain employs TRBV5-1 and TRBJ1-2; TRBD1 might be the D (5 bases). Germline CDR1 is SGHRS and CDR2 is YFSETQ. CDR3 size: 15 residues. The CDR3 region has the DNA TGTGCCAGCAGCTTGGTGGCCAGGGCGGCCTATGGCTACACCTTC. This codes for CASSLVARAAYGYTF.

The chain links TRBV29-1 to TRBJ2-1, with D tentatively TRBD2 (6 bases). This CDR3 comprises 14 residues. V lost 0 bases, J lost 9 bases, and 15 bases lay in between. The V gene's germline CDR1 is SQVTM and CDR2 ANQGSEA. The CDR3 spells CSVEDPKLAAEQFF. Here the CDR3 DNA reads TGCAGCGTTGAAGACCCTAAACTAGCAGCTGAGCAGTTCTTC.